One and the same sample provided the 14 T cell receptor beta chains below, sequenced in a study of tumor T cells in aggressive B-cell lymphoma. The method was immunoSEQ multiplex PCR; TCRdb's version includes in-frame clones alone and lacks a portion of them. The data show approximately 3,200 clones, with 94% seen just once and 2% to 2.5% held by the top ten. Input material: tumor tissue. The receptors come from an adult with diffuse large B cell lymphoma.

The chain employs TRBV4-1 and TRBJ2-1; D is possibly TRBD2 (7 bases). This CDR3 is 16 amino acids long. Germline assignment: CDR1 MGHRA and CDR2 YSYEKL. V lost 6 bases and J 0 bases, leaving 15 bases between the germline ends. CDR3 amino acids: CASRGGGSSSYNEQFF. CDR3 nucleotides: TGCGCCAGCAGGGGAGGGGGTTCGAGCTCCTACAATGAGCAGTTCTTC.

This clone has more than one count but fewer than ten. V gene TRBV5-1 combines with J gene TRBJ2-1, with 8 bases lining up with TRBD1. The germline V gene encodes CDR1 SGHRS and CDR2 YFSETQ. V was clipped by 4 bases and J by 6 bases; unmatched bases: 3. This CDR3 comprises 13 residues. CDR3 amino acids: CASSPGQGNEQFF. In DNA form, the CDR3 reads TGCGCCAGCAGCCCAGGACAGGGCAATGAGCAGTTCTTC. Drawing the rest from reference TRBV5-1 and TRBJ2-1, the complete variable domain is KAGVTQTPRYLIKTRGQQVTLSCSPISGHRSVSWYQQTPGQGLQFLFEYFSETQRNKGNFPGRFSGRQFSNSRSEMNVSTLELGDSALYLCASSPGQGNEQFFGPGTRLTVL.

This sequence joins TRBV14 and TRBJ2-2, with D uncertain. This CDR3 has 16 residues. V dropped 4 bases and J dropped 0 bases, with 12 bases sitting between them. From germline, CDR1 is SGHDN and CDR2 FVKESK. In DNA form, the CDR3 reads TGTGCCAGCAGCCTTACTATTATCGCGAACACCGGGGAGCTGTTTTTT. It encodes CASSLTIIANTGELFF.

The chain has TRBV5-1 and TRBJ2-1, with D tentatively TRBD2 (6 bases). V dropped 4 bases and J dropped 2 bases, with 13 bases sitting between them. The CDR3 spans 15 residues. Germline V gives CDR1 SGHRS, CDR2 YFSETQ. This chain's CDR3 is CASSPRLGTYNEQFF. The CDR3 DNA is TGCGCCAGCAGCCCCCGACTAGGAACCTACAATGAGCAGTTCTTC.

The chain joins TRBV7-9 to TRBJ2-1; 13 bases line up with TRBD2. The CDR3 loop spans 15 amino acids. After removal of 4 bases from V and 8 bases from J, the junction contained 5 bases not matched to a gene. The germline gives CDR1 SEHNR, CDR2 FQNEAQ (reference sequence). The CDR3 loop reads CASSWTSGRGHEQFF. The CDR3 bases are TGTGCCAGCAGCTGGACTAGCGGGAGAGGGCATGAGCAGTTCTTC.

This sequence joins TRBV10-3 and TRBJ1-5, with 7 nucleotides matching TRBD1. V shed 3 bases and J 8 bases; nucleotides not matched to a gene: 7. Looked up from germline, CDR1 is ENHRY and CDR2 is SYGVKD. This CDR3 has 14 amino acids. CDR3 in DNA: TGTGCCATCAGTGACAGACAGGGCATTGAGCCCCAGCATTTT. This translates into CAISDRQGIEPQHF.

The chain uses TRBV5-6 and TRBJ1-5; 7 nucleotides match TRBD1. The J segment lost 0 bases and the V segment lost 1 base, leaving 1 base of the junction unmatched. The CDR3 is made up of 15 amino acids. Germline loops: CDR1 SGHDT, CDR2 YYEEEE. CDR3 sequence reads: CASSLRQGSNQPQHF. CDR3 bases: TGTGCCAGCAGCTTGAGACAGGGTAGCAATCAGCCCCAGCATTTT.

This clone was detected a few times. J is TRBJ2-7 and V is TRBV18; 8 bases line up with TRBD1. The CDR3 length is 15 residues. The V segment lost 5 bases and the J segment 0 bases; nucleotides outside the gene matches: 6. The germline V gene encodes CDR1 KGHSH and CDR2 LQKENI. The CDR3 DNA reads TGTGCCAGCTCAAGGACAGGGAGTTTCTCCTACGAGCAGTACTTC. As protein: CASSRTGSFSYEQYF.

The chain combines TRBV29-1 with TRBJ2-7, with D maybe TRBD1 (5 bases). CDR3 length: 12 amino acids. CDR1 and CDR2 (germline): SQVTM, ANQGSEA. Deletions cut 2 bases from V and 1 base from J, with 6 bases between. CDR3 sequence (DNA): TGCAGCGTTGAACAGGGATCCTACGAGCAGTACTTC. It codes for CSVEQGSYEQYF.

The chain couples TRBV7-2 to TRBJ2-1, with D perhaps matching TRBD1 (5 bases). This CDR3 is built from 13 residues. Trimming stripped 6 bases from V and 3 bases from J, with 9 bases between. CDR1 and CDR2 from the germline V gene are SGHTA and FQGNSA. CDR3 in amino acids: CASSPDSYNEQFF. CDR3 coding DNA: TGTGCCAGCAGTCCAGACAGCTACAATGAGCAGTTCTTC.

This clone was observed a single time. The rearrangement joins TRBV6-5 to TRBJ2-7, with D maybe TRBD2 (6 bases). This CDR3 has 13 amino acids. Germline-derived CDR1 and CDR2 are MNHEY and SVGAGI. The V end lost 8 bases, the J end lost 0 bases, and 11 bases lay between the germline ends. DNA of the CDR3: TGTGCCAGCCGAATGACTAGCTCCTACGAGCAGTACTTC. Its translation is CASRMTSSYEQYF.

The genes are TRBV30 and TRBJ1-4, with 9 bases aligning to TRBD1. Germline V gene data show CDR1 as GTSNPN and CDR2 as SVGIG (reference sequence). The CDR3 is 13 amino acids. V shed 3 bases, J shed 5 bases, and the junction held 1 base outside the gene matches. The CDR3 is CAWRTGGNEKLFF. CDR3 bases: TGTGCCTGGAGGACAGGGGGAAATGAAAAACTGTTTTTT.

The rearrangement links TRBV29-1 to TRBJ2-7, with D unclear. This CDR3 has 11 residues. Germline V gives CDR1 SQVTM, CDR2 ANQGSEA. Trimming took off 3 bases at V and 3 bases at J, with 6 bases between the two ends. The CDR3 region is CSVEVYYEQYF. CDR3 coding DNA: TGCAGCGTTGAGGTCTACTACGAGCAGTACTTC.

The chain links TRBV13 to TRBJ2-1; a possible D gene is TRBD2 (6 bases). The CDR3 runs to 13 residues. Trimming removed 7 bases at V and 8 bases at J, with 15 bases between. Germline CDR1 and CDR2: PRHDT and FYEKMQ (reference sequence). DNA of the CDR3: TGTGCCAGCACAAGGAGGGGAGAGGATGAGCAGTTCTTC. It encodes CASTRRGEDEQFF.